A selection of T cell receptor beta chains follows, all from one sample in a study of T cells in Graves' hyperthyroidism and ophthalmopathy. TCRdb recomputed calls from the multiplex PCR reads with MiXCR, one row per CDR3 protein. The sample has approximately 590,000 distinct CDR3 sequences, just over 45% seen once. Source material: peripheral blood or thyroid tissue (not recorded which). The receptors originated from a woman aged 18 to 35 with Graves' hyperthyroidism. Both conserved end residues are part of each CDR3. D genes are given only for firm matches. Clone size appears in some rows only: once, few, many, or a class for an expanded clone.

- | TRBD2 | TRBJ2-5 | TRBV9 | CASSGETSGSSETQYF | TGTGCCAGCAGCGGAGAGACTAGCGGGAGTAGCGAGACCCAGTACTTC
- | TRBD2 | TRBJ2-7 | TRBV7-2 | CASSSTSGYYEQYF | TGTGCCAGCAGTTCCACTAGCGGCTACTACGAGCAGTACTTC
few | TRBD1 | TRBJ2-2 | TRBV15 | CATSRRQGSGELFF | TGTGCCACCAGCAGGAGACAGGGCTCCGGGGAGCTGTTTTTT
few | - | TRBJ2-7 | TRBV9 | CASSPNRDGSYEQYF | TGTGCCAGCAGTCCCAACCGGGACGGGTCCTACGAGCAGTACTTC
few | - | TRBJ2-2 | TRBV20-1 | CSARPSRENTGELFF | TGCAGTGCTAGGCCATCGCGGGAGAACACCGGGGAGCTGTTTTTT
- | - | TRBJ1-4 | TRBV4-3 | CASSQDLAGERSNEKLFF | TGCGCCAGCAGCCAAGATTTGGCAGGGGAGAGGAGCAATGAAAAACTGTTTTTT
- | - | TRBJ1-2 | TRBV25-1 | CASSVDGRRDYGYTF | TGTGCCAGCAGTGTCGATGGTCGGAGGGATTATGGCTACACCTTC
once | TRBD2 | TRBJ2-7 | TRBV10-2 | CASSPTSGSFREQYF | TGCGCCAGCAGCCCAACTAGCGGGAGCTTCCGCGAGCAGTACTTC
many | TRBD2 | TRBJ2-7 | TRBV10-3 | CAISGLAGYEQYF | TGTGCCATCAGTGGACTAGCGGGCTACGAGCAGTACTTC
- | - | TRBJ1-3 | TRBV10-3 | CASSHSGRGPPYSGNTIYF | TGTGCCAGCAGCCACTCCGGACGGGGACCACCATACTCTGGAAACACCATATATTTT
- | - | TRBJ1-6 | TRBV2 | CASSSTGKNHF | TGTGCCAGCAGTAGTACAGGCAAAAACCACTTT
- | - | TRBJ2-7 | TRBV2 | CSSSAGTAYF | TGTTCCAGCTCGGCAGGGACGGCGTACTTC
few | - | TRBJ1-1 | TRBV7-3 | CASSSRRSTEAFF | TGTGCCAGCAGCTCGCGGCGCAGCACTGAAGCTTTCTTT
few | TRBD1 | TRBJ1-1 | TRBV7-9 | CASRKGQALLNTEAFF | TGTGCCAGCAGAAAGGGACAGGCCCTCTTGAACACTGAAGCTTTCTTT
- | - | TRBJ2-5 | TRBV11-1 | CASSLDMGLRETQYF | TGTGCCAGCAGCTTAGACATGGGGCTTCGGGAGACCCAGTACTTC
- | TRBD2 | TRBJ2-5 | TRBV7-6 | CASSLAGTSGRTQYF | TGTGCCAGCAGCCTTGCCGGGACTAGCGGCCGGACCCAGTACTTC
- | TRBD1 | TRBJ1-2 | TRBV7-2 | CASSQSDRMTYGYTF | TGCGCCAGCAGCCAATCGGACAGGATGACCTATGGCTACACCTTC
few | TRBD1 | TRBJ1-1 | TRBV20-1 | CSATLQGSGAEAFF | TGCAGTGCTACCCTACAGGGGTCAGGTGCTGAAGCTTTCTTT
- | TRBD1 | TRBJ2-5 | TRBV12-3/TRBV12-4 | CASSLGGQKEETQYF | TGTGCCAGCAGCCTAGGGGGACAGAAGGAAGAGACCCAGTACTTC
- | - | TRBJ1-2 | TRBV25-1 | CASSAFNRDGNYGYTF | TGTGCCAGCAGTGCCTTTAACCGGGACGGCAACTATGGCTACACCTTC
- | - | TRBJ1-5 | TRBV7-2 | CASSLEGRGGQPQHF | TGTGCCAGCAGCTTAGAAGGGAGGGGGGGGCAGCCCCAGCATTTT
- | - | TRBJ1-2 | TRBV2 | CASSVGMDRTDYGYTF | TGTGCCAGCAGCGTAGGGATGGACCGTACTGACTATGGCTACACCTTC
- | - | TRBJ1-6 | TRBV15 | CATSRGQPLHF | TGTGCCACCAGCCGAGGACAGCCCCTCCACTTT
few | TRBD2 | TRBJ2-2 | TRBV6-2/TRBV6-3 | CASSRLAGVYTGELFF | TGTGCCAGCAGTCGGCTAGCGGGAGTTTACACCGGGGAGCTGTTTTTT
- | TRBD1 | TRBJ2-7 | TRBV5-1 | CASSLADRVPYEQYF | TGCGCCAGCAGCTTGGCGGACAGGGTTCCCTACGAGCAGTACTTC
many | - | TRBJ2-5 | TRBV12-3/TRBV12-4 | CASSFAETQYF | TGTGCCAGCAGTTTCGCAGAGACCCAGTACTTC
many | TRBD1 | TRBJ2-5 | TRBV10-3 | CAIRGQGPGETQYF | TGTGCCATCAGGGGACAGGGTCCCGGGGAGACCCAGTACTTC
- | - | TRBJ2-1 | TRBV2 | CASSPTNGHNEQFF | TGTGCCAGCAGTCCCACCAATGGGCACAATGAGCAGTTCTTC
- | - | TRBJ1-1 | TRBV7-9 | CASSLAGGGDLAAFF | TGTGCCAGCAGCTTAGCGGGCGGAGGGGACTTGGCGGCTTTCTTT
- | TRBD1 | TRBJ1-2 | TRBV24-1 | CATSDLRTGKRGYTF | TGTGCCACCAGTGATTTGCGGACAGGAAAACGCGGCTACACCTTC
- | TRBD1 | TRBJ2-2 | TRBV2 | CASSGQGAHGELFF | TGTGCCAGCAGTGGACAGGGGGCACACGGGGAGCTGTTTTTT
few | - | TRBJ1-3 | TRBV9 | CASSRGGGSSGNTIYF | TGTGCCAGCAGTAGGGGAGGCGGGAGCTCTGGAAACACCATATATTTT
- | - | TRBJ1-4 | TRBV7-9 | CASSSYNREDEKLFF | TGTGCCAGCAGCTCATACAACAGGGAGGATGAAAAACTGTTTTTT
many | TRBD1 | TRBJ1-2 | TRBV29-1 | CSAGTGEDYGYTF | TGCAGCGCTGGGACAGGGGAAGACTATGGCTACACCTTC
- | TRBD1 | TRBJ1-5 | TRBV14 | CASSQDGGRGGVYGNQPQHF | TGTGCCAGCAGCCAAGATGGGGGCAGGGGGGGGGTCTATGGCAATCAGCCCCAGCATTTT
- | - | TRBJ1-2 | TRBV10-3 | CAISDPVGYGYTF | TGTGCCATCAGTGACCCAGTAGGTTACGGCTACACCTTC
- | - | TRBJ1-5 | TRBV20-1 | CSAGGGSNQPQHF | TGCAGTGCTGGGGGGGGTAGCAATCAGCCCCAGCATTTT
- | - | TRBJ1-5 | TRBV2 | CASSEAQWADQPQHF | TGTGCCAGCAGTGAAGCGCAATGGGCGGATCAGCCCCAGCATTTT
- | - | TRBJ2-5 | TRBV12-3/TRBV12-4 | CASTWTSQETQYF | TGTGCCAGCACCTGGACATCCCAAGAGACCCAGTACTTC
- | - | TRBJ1-2 | TRBV2 | CASSENPGLGYGYTF | TGTGCCAGCAGCGAGAACCCGGGGCTCGGCTATGGCTACACCTTC
- | - | TRBJ2-5 | TRBV29-1 | CSVTQGGGETQYF | TGCAGCGTCACTCAGGGTGGCGGTGAGACCCAGTACTTC
- | TRBD1 | TRBJ1-1 | TRBV6-2/TRBV6-3 | CASSYGDRGRAKSTEAFF | TGTGCCAGCAGTTACGGGGACAGGGGCCGGGCGAAGTCAACTGAAGCTTTCTTT
- | TRBD1 | TRBJ1-5 | TRBV4-1 | CASSQASGTGFSNQPQHF | TGCGCCAGCAGCCAAGCATCCGGGACAGGGTTTAGCAATCAGCCCCAGCATTTT
few | - | TRBJ1-1 | TRBV2 | CASSEAVGYTEAFF | TGTGCCAGCAGTGAAGCTGTGGGGTACACTGAAGCTTTCTTT
many | TRBD1 | TRBJ1-2 | TRBV7-9 | CASSLTGGYGYTF | TGTGCCAGCAGCTTGACAGGGGGCTATGGCTACACCTTC
- | TRBD2 | TRBJ2-5 | TRBV29-1 | CSVPLLAGGGEAQYF | TGCAGCGTCCCCTTACTAGCGGGAGGGGGGGAGGCCCAGTACTTC
- | TRBD2 | TRBJ2-5 | TRBV19 | CASREAGGETQYF | TGTGCCAGTAGGGAAGCGGGAGGAGAGACCCAGTACTTC
many | - | TRBJ1-6 | TRBV7-6 | CASSTDRDSPLHF | TGTGCCAGCAGCACCGACCGGGATTCACCCCTCCACTTT
- | TRBD1 | TRBJ1-1 | TRBV6-5 | CASSLSQGAVNTEAFF | TGTGCCAGCAGTCTCTCACAGGGGGCTGTGAACACTGAAGCTTTCTTT
many | TRBD1 | TRBJ1-1 | TRBV10-3 | CAIKFDQGANTEAFF | TGTGCCATCAAGTTTGACCAGGGGGCGAACACTGAAGCTTTCTTT
few | - | TRBJ2-2 | TRBV24-1 | CATRGRKNTGELFF | TGTGCCACCAGAGGACGGAAGAACACCGGGGAGCTGTTTTTT
few | - | TRBJ2-2 | TRBV29-1 | CSVEFRDRDTGELFF | TGCAGCGTTGAGTTCCGGGACCGCGACACCGGGGAGCTGTTTTTT
- | - | TRBJ2-5 | TRBV7-2 | CARPMGAGVSQETQYF | TGTGCCAGGCCAATGGGCGCCGGCGTCTCTCAAGAGACCCAGTACTTC
many | TRBD2 | TRBJ2-7 | TRBV7-8 | CASSLVLAAAYEQYF | TGTGCCAGCAGCTTAGTCCTAGCGGCGGCCTACGAGCAGTACTTC